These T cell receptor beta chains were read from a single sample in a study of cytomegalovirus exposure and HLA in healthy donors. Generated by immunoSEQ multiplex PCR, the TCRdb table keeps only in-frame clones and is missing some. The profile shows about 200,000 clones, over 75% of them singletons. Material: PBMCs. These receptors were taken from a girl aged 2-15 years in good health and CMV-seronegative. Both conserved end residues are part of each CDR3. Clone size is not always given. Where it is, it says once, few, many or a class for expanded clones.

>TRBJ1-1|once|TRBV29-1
CSVARTGGAFF
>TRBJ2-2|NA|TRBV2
CASSEMGSVGGELFF
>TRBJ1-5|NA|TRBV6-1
CASSETRQFPQHF
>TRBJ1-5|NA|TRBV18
CASSSRQGDQPQHF
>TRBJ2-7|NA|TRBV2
CASSFAVYEQYF
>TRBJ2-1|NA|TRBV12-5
CASGLPAGGKHNEQFF
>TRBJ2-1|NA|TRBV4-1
CASSQDEEGSSYNEQFF
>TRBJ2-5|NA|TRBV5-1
CASSLGGGTETQYF
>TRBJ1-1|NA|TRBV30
CAWMEDTEAFF
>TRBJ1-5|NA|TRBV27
CASSPLRGSNQPQHF
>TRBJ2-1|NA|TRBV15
CATSRGTSGKYNEQFF
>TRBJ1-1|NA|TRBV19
CASKLGSPTPEAFF
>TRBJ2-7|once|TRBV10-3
CAISNSDYYEQYF
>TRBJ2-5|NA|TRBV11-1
CASSWGTSGSRGETQYF
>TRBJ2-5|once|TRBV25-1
CASSESAVVWYF
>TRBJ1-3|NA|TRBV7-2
CASSLGLRSSGNTIYF
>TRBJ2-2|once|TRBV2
CASSLQGAKSTGELFF